This TCR beta chain was recovered during a study of graft-versus-host responses after intestinal transplantation. With respect to this clone: Its antigen is still unknown.

CDR1 is SNHLY and CDR2 is FYNNEI in the germline V gene. V shed 2 bases, J shed 8 bases, and the junction held 5 bases outside the gene matches. The CDR3 is made up of 15 amino acids. The protocol was immunoSEQ multiplex PCR, while the TCRdb copy is restricted to in-frame clones and leaves out a portion. The repertoire holds about 120,000 clones, with about 93% as singletons. The chain is built from TRBV2 and TRBJ2-1; 11 bases fit TRBD2. The receptor was derived from a human donor who received an intestinal transplant. The sample in question was unstimulated CD4+ T cells sorted from spleen or lymph node cells, obtained before intestinal transplant. This CDR3 reads CASSEISGRAHEQFF. DNA for the CDR3: TGTGCCAGCAGTGAAATTAGCGGGAGGGCCCATGAGCAGTTCTTC.